This is a list of T cell receptor beta chains from one sample in a study of T cell repertoires in cytomegalovirus infection. One entry per CDR3 protein results from TCRdb running MiXCR on the reads. The data contain some 700,000 distinct CDR3 sequences, around a third of them seen just once; the ten biggest clones take up roughly 20%. For these receptors, no antigen is known. The sequences come from cultured PBMCs, collected from culture after CMV antigen stimulation. These receptors were collected from a human donor in good health (CMV status not recorded). Some clones in this sample may be carry-over from other donors' samples. Each CDR3 is given with its conserved first and last residue. D genes are given only for firm matches. Size is stated for part of the rows, as once, few or many counts, or as a class when the clone is expanded.

TGTGCCAGCAGTGGGAGAGGGACAGGGGTCACCGGGGAGCTGTTTTTT | CASSGRGTGVTGELFF | TRBD1 | many | TRBJ2-2 | TRBV6-5
TGTGCCAGCAGCTCGAGGACGAGCTACGAGCAGTACTTC | CASSSRTSYEQYF | . | many | TRBJ2-7 | TRBV7-2
TGTGCCAGCAGCCCCCGGGACCTCAGCCGCGATGAGCAGTTCTTC | CASSPRDLSRDEQFF | . | . | TRBJ2-1 | TRBV7-9
TGTGCCAGTAGTAACGGGGACAGCCTCTACGAGCAGTACTTC | CASSNGDSLYEQYF | TRBD1 | . | TRBJ2-7 | TRBV19
TGTGCCAGCAGTTCCACCCGTTCTCCTCGGCAGTATTTT | CASSSTRSPRQYF | . | few | TRBJ2-3 | TRBV12-3/TRBV12-4
TGTGCCAGCAGCGCCCGGGGGGCAGGAGAGACCCAGTACTTC | CASSARGAGETQYF | . | . | TRBJ2-5 | TRBV7-9
TGTGCCAGCAGTAGAGACACACGCGACGCTGAAGCTTTCTTT | CASSRDTRDAEAFF | . | few | TRBJ1-1 | TRBV6-2/TRBV6-3
TGTGCCAGCAGCCTACAGAGGCGTAATTCACCCCTCCACTTT | CASSLQRRNSPLHF | . | . | TRBJ1-6 | TRBV7-8
TGTGCCAGCAGCCCGCAAGCTCCGACAGGGGAGAGGTACAATGAGCAGTTCTTC | CASSPQAPTGERYNEQFF | TRBD1 | few | TRBJ2-1 | TRBV7-7
TGTGCCAGTAGTATCACTAGCCTAGCCAAAAACATTCAGTACTTC | CASSITSLAKNIQYF | . | few | TRBJ2-4 | TRBV19
TGCAGTGCCACCGAAAAGTATGAGCAGTTCTTC | CSATEKYEQFF | . | . | TRBJ2-1 | TRBV20-1
TGTGCCAGCAGTTTTTACAGGACCACCGGGGAGCTGTTTTTT | CASSFYRTTGELFF | . | . | TRBJ2-2 | TRBV12-3/TRBV12-4